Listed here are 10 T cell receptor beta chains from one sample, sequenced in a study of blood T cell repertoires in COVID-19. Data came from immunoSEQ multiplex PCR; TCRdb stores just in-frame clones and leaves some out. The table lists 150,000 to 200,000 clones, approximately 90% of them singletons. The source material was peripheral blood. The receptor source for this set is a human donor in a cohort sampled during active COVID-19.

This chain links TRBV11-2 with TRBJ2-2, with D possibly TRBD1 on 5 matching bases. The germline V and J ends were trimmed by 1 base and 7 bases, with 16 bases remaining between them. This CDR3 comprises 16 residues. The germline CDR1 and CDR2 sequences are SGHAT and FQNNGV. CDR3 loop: CASSLVVLQGGGELFF. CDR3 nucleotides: TGTGCCAGCAGCTTAGTGGTCTTGCAGGGCGGCGGGGAGCTGTTTTTT.

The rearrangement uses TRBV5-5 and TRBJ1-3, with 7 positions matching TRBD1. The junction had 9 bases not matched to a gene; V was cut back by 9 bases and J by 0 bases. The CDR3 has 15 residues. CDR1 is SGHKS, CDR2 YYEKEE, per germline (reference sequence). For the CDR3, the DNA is TGTGCCACAGGGGACAGTCCGAGCTCTGGAAACACCATATATTTT. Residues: CATGDSPSSGNTIYF.

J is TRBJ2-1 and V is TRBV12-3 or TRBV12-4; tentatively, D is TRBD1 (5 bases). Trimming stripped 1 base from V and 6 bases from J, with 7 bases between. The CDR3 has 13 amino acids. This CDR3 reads CASSLGRVNEQFF. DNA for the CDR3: TGTGCCAGCAGTTTAGGCAGGGTCAATGAGCAGTTCTTC.

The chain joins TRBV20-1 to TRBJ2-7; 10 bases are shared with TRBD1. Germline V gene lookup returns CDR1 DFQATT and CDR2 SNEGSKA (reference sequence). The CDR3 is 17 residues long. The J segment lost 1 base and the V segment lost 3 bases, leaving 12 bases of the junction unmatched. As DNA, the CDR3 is TGCAGTGCTAGTCTTTTGACAGGGGGCGTATTGTCCTACGAGCAGTACTTC. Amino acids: CSASLLTGGVLSYEQYF.

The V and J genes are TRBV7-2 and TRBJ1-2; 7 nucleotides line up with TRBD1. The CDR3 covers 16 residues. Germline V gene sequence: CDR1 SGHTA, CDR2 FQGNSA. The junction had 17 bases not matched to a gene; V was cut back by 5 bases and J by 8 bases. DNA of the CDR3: TGTGCCAGCAGCAAAAGGACAGGAGACGTTTTGGGGGGCTACACCTTC. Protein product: CASSKRTGDVLGGYTF.

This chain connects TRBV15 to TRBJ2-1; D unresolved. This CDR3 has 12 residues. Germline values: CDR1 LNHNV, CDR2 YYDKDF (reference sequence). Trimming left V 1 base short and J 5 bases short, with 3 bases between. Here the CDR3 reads CATSRVDNEQFF. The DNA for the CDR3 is TGTGCCACCAGCAGAGTAGACAATGAGCAGTTCTTC.

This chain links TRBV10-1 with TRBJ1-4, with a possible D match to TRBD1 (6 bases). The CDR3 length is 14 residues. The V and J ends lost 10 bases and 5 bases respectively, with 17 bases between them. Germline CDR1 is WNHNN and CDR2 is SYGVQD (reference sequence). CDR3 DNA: TGCGCCACCTGGGGACACCCGTTAAATGAAAAACTGTTTTTT. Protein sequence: CATWGHPLNEKLFF.

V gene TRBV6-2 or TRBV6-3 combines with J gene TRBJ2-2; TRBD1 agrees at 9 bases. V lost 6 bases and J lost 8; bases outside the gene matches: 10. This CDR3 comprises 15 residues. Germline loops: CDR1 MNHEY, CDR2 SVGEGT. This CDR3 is CASSKGQGKGGELFF. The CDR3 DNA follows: TGTGCCAGCAGCAAGGGACAGGGTAAGGGGGGGGAGCTGTTTTTT.

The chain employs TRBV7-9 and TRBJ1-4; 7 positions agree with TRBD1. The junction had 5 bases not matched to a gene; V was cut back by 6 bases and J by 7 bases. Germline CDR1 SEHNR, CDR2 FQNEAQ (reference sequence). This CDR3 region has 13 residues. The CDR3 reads CASSGQEGEKLFF. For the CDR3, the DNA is TGTGCCAGCAGTGGACAGGAGGGTGAAAAACTGTTTTTT.

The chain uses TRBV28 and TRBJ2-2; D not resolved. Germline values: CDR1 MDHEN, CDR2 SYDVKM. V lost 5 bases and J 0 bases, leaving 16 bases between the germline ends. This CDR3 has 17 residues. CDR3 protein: CASSPVIGRSNTGELFF. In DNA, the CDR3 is TGTGCCAGCAGTCCAGTGATAGGCAGGTCGAACACCGGGGAGCTGTTTTTT.